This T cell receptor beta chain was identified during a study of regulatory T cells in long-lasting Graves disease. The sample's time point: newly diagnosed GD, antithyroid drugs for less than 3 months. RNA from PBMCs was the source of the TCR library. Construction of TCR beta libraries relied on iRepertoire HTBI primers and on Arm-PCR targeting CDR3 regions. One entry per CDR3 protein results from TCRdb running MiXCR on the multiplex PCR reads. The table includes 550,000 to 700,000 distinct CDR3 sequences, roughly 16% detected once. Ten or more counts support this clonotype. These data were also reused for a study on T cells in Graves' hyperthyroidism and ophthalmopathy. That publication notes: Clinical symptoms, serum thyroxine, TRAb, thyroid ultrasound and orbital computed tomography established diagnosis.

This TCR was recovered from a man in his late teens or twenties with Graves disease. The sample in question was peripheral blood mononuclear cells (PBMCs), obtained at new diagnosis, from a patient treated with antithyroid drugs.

This CDR3 reads CASSLLLGNEQFF. The DNA of the CDR3 is TGTGCCAGCAGCTTATTATTGGGGAATGAGCAGTTCTTC. The V call is TRBV11-2, the J call TRBJ2-1; D remains unclear. The CDR3 loop spans 13 amino acids. Germline V lookup: CDR1 SGHAT, CDR2 FQNNGV. The ends were cut back, 2 bases at V and 7 bases at J, with 9 bases in the middle.